The sequence of this TCR beta chain was determined in a study of monozygotic twins with inflammatory bowel disease. The study, taken as a whole, reports: Inverse Simpson values showed less TCRbeta diversity in IBD patients than in their healthy co-twins.

This CDR3 region has 14 residues. Germline CDR1 is SGHRS and CDR2 is YFSETQ. TCRdb processed the 5' RACE reads again and assigns one entry to each CDR3 protein, with no DNA. This sample's table has roughly 90,000 distinct CDR3 sequences. With respect to this clonotype: Its antigen remains unidentified.

This TCR derives from a human donor with ulcerative colitis or Crohn's disease, or a healthy co-twin of an affected twin (not recorded which). V gene TRBV5-1 combines with J gene TRBJ1-1. The sequencing sample was made of blood. The CDR3 loop is CASSLEARNTEAFF.